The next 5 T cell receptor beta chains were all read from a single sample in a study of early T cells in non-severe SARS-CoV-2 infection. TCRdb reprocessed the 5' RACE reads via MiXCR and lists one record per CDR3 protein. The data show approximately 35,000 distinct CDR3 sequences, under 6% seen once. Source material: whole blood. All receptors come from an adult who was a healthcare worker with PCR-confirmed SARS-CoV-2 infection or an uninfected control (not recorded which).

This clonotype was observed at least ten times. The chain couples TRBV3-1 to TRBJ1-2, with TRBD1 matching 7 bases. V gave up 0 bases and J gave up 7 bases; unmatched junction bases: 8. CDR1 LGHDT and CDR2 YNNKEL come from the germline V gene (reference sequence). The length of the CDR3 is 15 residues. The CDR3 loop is CASSQDEGAARGYTF. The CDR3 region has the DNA TGTGCCAGCAGCCAAGATGAGGGGGCTGCTCGTGGCTACACCTTC.

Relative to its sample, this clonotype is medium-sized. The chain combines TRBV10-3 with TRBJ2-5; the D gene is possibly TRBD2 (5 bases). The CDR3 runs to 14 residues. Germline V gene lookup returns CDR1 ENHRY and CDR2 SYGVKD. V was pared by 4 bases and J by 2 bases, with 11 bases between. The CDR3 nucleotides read TGTGCCATCAGTGTGGCGGGCAAGCAAGAGACCCAGTACTTC. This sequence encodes CAISVAGKQETQYF.

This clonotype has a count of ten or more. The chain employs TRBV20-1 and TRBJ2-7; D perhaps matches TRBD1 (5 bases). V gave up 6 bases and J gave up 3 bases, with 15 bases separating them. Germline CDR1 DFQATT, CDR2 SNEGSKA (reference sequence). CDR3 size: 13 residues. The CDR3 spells CSAGRSGIYEQYF. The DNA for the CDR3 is TGCAGTGCAGGACGGTCAGGGATCTACGAGCAGTACTTC.

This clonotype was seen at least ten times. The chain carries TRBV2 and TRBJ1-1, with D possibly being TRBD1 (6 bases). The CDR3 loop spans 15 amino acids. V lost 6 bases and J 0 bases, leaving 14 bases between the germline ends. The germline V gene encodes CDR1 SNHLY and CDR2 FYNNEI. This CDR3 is CASSDYGTMNTEAFF. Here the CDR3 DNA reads TGTGCCAGCAGCGATTATGGGACAATGAACACTGAAGCTTTCTTT.

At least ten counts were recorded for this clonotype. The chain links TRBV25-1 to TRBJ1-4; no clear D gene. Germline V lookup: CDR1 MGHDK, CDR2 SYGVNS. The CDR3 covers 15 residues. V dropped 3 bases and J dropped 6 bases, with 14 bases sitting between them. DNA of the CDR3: TGTGCCAGCAGTGATACGGGCGGAGTTCATGAAAAACTGTTTTTT. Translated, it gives CASSDTGGVHEKLFF.